A selection of T cell receptor beta chains follows, all from one sample in a study of T cell changes during pregnancy in multiple sclerosis. Clones were read by immunoSEQ multiplex PCR, and TCRdb kept only the in-frame ones, dropping some. The sample lists roughly 100,000 clones, under 95% occurring once. The sequencing used peripheral blood, collected after pregnancy. The receptors stem from a female donor with multiple sclerosis, enrolled in a pregnancy study. The CDR3 runs from the conserved cysteine through the conserved F or W. The D gene is left open where the match is weak. Clone size appears in some rows only: once, few, many, or a class for an expanded clone.

V: TRBV5-1; J: TRBJ1-2; D: TRBD1; size: .; CDR3: CASSWGQRTYGYTF; DNA: TGCGCCAGCAGCTGGGGACAGCGAACTTATGGCTACACCTTC
V: TRBV4-1; J: TRBJ1-1; D: TRBD1; size: .; CDR3: CASSQDRGRNTEAFF; DNA: TGCGCCAGCAGCCAGGACAGGGGGCGAAACACTGAAGCTTTCTTT
V: TRBV9; J: TRBJ2-7; D: TRBD2; size: .; CDR3: CASSVDPSGPAYEQYF; DNA: TGTGCCAGCAGCGTAGATCCTAGCGGGCCAGCCTACGAGCAGTACTTC
V: TRBV6-6; J: TRBJ2-3; D: .; size: .; CDR3: CASSYLSGDTQYF; DNA: TGTGCCAGCAGTTACCTTTCGGGTGATACGCAGTATTTT
V: TRBV9; J: TRBJ2-2; D: .; size: .; CDR3: CASSPRGANTGELFF; DNA: TGTGCCAGCAGCCCTCGGGGAGCGAACACCGGGGAGCTGTTTTTT
V: TRBV6-5; J: TRBJ1-2; D: TRBD1; size: once; CDR3: CASSPRQGDLYGYTF; DNA: TGTGCCAGCAGTCCAAGACAGGGGGACCTATATGGCTACACCTTC
V: TRBV18; J: TRBJ1-4; D: TRBD1; size: .; CDR3: CASSPQTGENEKLFF; DNA: TGTGCCAGCTCACCACAGACAGGGGAGAATGAAAAACTGTTTTTT
V: TRBV30; J: TRBJ1-5; D: TRBD1; size: .; CDR3: CAWSEQGDQPQHF; DNA: TGTGCCTGGAGTGAACAGGGGGATCAGCCCCAGCATTTT
V: TRBV5-1; J: TRBJ1-1; D: .; size: .; CDR3: CATRALSAVDSEAFF; DNA: TGCGCCACCCGCGCCCTGTCGGCCGTGGACAGTGAAGCTTTCTTT
V: TRBV5-6; J: TRBJ1-5; D: .; size: .; CDR3: CASSHLFSNQPQHF; DNA: TGTGCCAGCAGCCACTTATTTAGCAATCAGCCCCAGCATTTT
V: TRBV6-6; J: TRBJ1-5; D: TRBD1; size: .; CDR3: CASSYSGQGNQPQHF; DNA: TGTGCCAGCAGTTACTCGGGACAGGGCAATCAGCCCCAGCATTTT
V: TRBV10-1; J: TRBJ1-2; D: TRBD1; size: .; CDR3: CASRPRQGGSPSGGYTF; DNA: TGCGCCAGCAGGCCGAGACAGGGAGGCAGCCCCTCGGGAGGCTACACCTTC
V: TRBV19; J: TRBJ1-6; D: .; size: .; CDR3: CASSIREGSPLHF; DNA: TGTGCCAGTAGTATCAGGGAGGGTTCACCCCTCCACTTT
V: TRBV19; J: TRBJ2-5; D: TRBD2; size: .; CDR3: CASSGREAVQRETQYF; DNA: TGTGCCAGTAGTGGCCGGGAGGCGGTCCAACGGGAGACCCAGTACTTC
V: TRBV15; J: TRBJ2-1; D: TRBD2; size: .; CDR3: CATSRVGLADNEQFF; DNA: TGTGCCACCAGCAGAGTGGGACTAGCGGACAATGAGCAGTTCTTC
V: TRBV29-1; J: TRBJ2-1; D: .; size: .; CDR3: CSVDRGVNEQFF; DNA: TGCAGCGTTGACAGGGGGGTCAATGAGCAGTTCTTC
V: TRBV6-6; J: TRBJ1-4; D: .; size: .; CDR3: CASSQTGLVEKLFF; DNA: TGTGCCAGCAGTCAGACAGGCCTTGTTGAAAAACTGTTTTTT
V: TRBV28; J: TRBJ2-5; D: TRBD1; size: .; CDR3: CASSLGWQGDQYF; DNA: TGTGCCAGCAGTTTAGGTTGGCAGGGGGACCAGTACTTC
V: TRBV28; J: TRBJ1-2; D: .; size: .; CDR3: CASSLVQADNYGYTF; DNA: TGTGCCAGCAGTTTGGTACAGGCGGATAACTATGGCTACACCTTC
V: TRBV7-8; J: TRBJ2-7; D: TRBD2; size: .; CDR3: CASSTSLLAGAMGEQYF; DNA: TGTGCCAGCAGCACTAGCTTACTAGCGGGAGCTATGGGCGAGCAGTACTTC
V: TRBV28; J: TRBJ1-4; D: .; size: .; CDR3: CASSFQGTTNEKLFF; DNA: TGTGCCAGCAGTTTTCAGGGTACAACTAATGAAAAACTGTTTTTT
V: TRBV18; J: TRBJ2-7; D: TRBD1; size: .; CDR3: CASSHMPGQGTSYEQYF; DNA: TGTGCCAGCTCGCATATGCCGGGACAGGGTACATCCTACGAGCAGTACTTC
V: TRBV28; J: TRBJ2-5; D: .; size: .; CDR3: CASSPAQYQETQYF; DNA: TGTGCCAGCAGTCCGGCACAGTACCAAGAGACCCAGTACTTC
V: TRBV6-6; J: TRBJ1-3; D: TRBD1; size: .; CDR3: CASSYLTGYGNTIYF; DNA: TGTGCCAGCAGTTACTTGACAGGGTACGGAAACACCATATATTTT
V: TRBV30; J: TRBJ2-1; D: TRBD2; size: .; CDR3: CAWSSLGGSPYNEQFF; DNA: TGTGCCTGGAGTTCCCTGGGGGGGAGCCCCTACAATGAGCAGTTCTTC
V: TRBV6-1; J: TRBJ1-1; D: TRBD1; size: .; CDR3: CASRTGTAFSEAFF; DNA: TGTGCCAGCAGAACCGGGACAGCTTTTTCTGAAGCTTTCTTT
V: TRBV5-1; J: TRBJ1-6; D: TRBD1; size: .; CDR3: CASSNRDRLFETLHF; DNA: TGCGCCAGCAGCAACCGGGACAGGCTTTTCGAAACCCTCCACTTT
V: TRBV6-5; J: TRBJ2-7; D: .; size: .; CDR3: CASSPPGTPLYEQYF; DNA: TGTGCCAGCAGCCCCCCTGGGACACCTCTCTACGAGCAGTACTTC
V: TRBV19; J: TRBJ1-6; D: .; size: .; CDR3: CGAGSTSSPLHF; DNA: TGTGGGGCGGGATCCACTTCTTCACCCCTCCACTTT
V: TRBV5-4; J: TRBJ1-3; D: .; size: .; CDR3: CASSIPGKGNTIYF; DNA: TGTGCCAGCAGCATCCCAGGCAAAGGAAACACCATATATTTT
V: TRBV15; J: TRBJ2-1; D: TRBD2; size: .; CDR3: CATSSRGRVANEQFF; DNA: TGTGCCACCAGCAGCCGCGGGAGGGTGGCAAATGAGCAGTTCTTC
V: TRBV27; J: TRBJ1-4; D: .; size: .; CDR3: CASSLSPGGKLFF; DNA: TGTGCCAGCAGTTTATCGCCGGGAGGAAAACTGTTTTTT
V: TRBV30; J: TRBJ1-6; D: .; size: .; CDR3: CASSGTSLSYNSPLHF; DNA: TGTGCCTCTTCCGGGACTTCCCTCTCCTATAATTCACCCCTCCACTTT
V: TRBV7-9; J: TRBJ2-1; D: .; size: .; CDR3: CASSPVANEQFF; DNA: TGTGCCAGCAGCCCAGTGGCCAATGAGCAGTTCTTC
V: TRBV9; J: TRBJ2-3; D: .; size: .; CDR3: CASSPEGGGTDTQYF; DNA: TGTGCCAGCAGCCCAGAGGGGGGAGGGACAGATACGCAGTATTTT
V: TRBV10-1; J: TRBJ2-1; D: .; size: once; CDR3: CASSESGVRSDEQFF; DNA: TGCGCCAGCAGTGAGTCAGGGGTCCGCTCCGATGAGCAGTTCTTC
V: TRBV11-2; J: TRBJ1-2; D: .; size: .; CDR3: CASSLYGQYGYTF; DNA: TGTGCCAGCAGCCTCTACGGACAGTATGGCTACACCTTC
V: TRBV7-6; J: TRBJ2-2; D: TRBD2; size: .; CDR3: CASSVGLARNTGELFF; DNA: TGTGCCAGCAGCGTAGGACTAGCGAGGAACACCGGGGAGCTGTTTTTT
V: TRBV6-1; J: TRBJ1-2; D: .; size: few; CDR3: CASSEGQRTDGYTF; DNA: TGTGCCAGCAGTGAGGGTCAGCGTACGGATGGCTACACCTTC
V: TRBV7-2; J: TRBJ1-5; D: TRBD1; size: .; CDR3: CASSSGQGGGGIQPQHF; DNA: TGTGCCAGCAGCTCGGGACAGGGGGGAGGGGGGATTCAGCCCCAGCATTTT
V: TRBV20-1; J: TRBJ1-1; D: .; size: .; CDR3: CSAGEGTEAFF; DNA: TGCAGTGCAGGCGAGGGTACTGAAGCTTTCTTT
V: TRBV9; J: TRBJ2-5; D: TRBD1; size: .; CDR3: CASSVGTGETQYF; DNA: TGTGCCAGCAGCGTAGGGACAGGAGAGACCCAGTACTTC
V: TRBV4-1; J: TRBJ2-1; D: .; size: once; CDR3: CASSQVETVYNEQFF; DNA: TGCGCCAGCAGCCAAGTGGAGACAGTCTACAATGAGCAGTTCTTC
V: TRBV30; J: TRBJ1-2; D: TRBD1; size: .; CDR3: CAWSTGGHGYTF; DNA: TGTGCCTGGTCGACAGGGGGACATGGCTACACCTTC
V: TRBV18; J: TRBJ1-6; D: TRBD1; size: .; CDR3: CASSPEAGGNSPLHF; DNA: TGTGCCAGCTCACCGGAGGCAGGGGGTAATTCACCCCTCCACTTT
V: TRBV4-2; J: TRBJ1-1; D: .; size: .; CDR3: CASSQHREAFF; DNA: TGTGCCAGCAGCCAACACAGGGAAGCTTTCTTT
V: TRBV6-1; J: TRBJ1-1; D: .; size: .; CDR3: CASTTGRGTEAFF; DNA: TGTGCCAGCACCACAGGACGAGGCACTGAAGCTTTCTTT
V: TRBV27; J: TRBJ2-7; D: .; size: .; CDR3: CASSLSPRAEQYF; DNA: TGTGCCAGCAGTTTATCTCCTAGAGCCGAGCAGTACTTC
V: TRBV10-1; J: TRBJ2-1; D: TRBD2; size: .; CDR3: CASSAGLAGMNEQFF; DNA: TGCGCCAGCAGTGCGGGACTAGCGGGAATGAATGAGCAGTTCTTC